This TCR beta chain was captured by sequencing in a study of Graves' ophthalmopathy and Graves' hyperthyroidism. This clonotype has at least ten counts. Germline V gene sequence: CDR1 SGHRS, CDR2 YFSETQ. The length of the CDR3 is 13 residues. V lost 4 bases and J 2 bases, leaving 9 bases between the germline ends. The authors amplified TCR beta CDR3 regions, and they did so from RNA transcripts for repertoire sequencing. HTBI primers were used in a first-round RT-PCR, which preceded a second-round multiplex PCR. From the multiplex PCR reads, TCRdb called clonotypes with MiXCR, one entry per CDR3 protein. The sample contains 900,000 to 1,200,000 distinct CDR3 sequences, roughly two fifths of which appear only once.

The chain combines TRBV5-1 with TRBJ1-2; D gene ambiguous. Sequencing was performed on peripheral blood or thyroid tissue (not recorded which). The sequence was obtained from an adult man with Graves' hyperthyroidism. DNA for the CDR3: TGCGCCAGCAGCCGGAGTTTAAACTATGGCTACACCTTC. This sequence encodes CASSRSLNYGYTF.